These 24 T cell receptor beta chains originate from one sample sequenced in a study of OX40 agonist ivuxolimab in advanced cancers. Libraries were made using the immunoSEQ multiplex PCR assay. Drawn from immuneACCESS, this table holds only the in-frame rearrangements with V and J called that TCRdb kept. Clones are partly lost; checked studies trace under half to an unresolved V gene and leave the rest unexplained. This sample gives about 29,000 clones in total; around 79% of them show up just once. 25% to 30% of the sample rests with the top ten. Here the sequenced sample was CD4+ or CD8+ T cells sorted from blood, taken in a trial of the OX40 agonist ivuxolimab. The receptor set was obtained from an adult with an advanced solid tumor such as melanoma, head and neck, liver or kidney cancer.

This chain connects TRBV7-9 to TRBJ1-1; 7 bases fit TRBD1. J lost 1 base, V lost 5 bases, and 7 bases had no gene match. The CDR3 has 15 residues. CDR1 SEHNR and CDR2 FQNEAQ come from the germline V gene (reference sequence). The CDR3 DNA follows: TGTGCCAGCAGCCCCCGGGACAGCAAGAACACTGAAGCTTTCTTT. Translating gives CASSPRDSKNTEAFF.

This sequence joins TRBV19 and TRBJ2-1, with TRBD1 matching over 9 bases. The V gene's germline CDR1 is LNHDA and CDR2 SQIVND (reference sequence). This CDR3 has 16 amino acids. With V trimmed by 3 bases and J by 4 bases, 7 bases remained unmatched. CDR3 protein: CASSMGTGSLYNEQFF. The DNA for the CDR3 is TGTGCCAGTAGTATGGGGACAGGGTCCCTGTACAATGAGCAGTTCTTC.

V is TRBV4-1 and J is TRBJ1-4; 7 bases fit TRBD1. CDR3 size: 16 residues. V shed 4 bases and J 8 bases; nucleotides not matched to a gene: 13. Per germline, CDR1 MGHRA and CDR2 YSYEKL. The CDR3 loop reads CASSRPRQGGGEKLFF. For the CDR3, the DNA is TGCGCCAGCAGCCGACCAAGACAGGGCGGGGGGGAAAAACTGTTTTTT.

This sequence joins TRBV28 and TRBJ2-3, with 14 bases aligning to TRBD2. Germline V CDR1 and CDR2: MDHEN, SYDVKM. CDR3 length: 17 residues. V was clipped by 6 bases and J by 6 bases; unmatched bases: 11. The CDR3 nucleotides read TGTGCCAGCAGCTTTCCCCGACTAGCGGGAGGGTCGGATACGCAGTATTTT. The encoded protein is CASSFPRLAGGSDTQYF.

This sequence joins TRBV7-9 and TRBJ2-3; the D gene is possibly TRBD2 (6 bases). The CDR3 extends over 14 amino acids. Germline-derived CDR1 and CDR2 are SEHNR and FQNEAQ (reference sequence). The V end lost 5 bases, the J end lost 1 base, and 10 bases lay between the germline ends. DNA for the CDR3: TGTGCCAGCAGCACGGGAGTTGGCACAGATACGCAGTATTTT. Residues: CASSTGVGTDTQYF.

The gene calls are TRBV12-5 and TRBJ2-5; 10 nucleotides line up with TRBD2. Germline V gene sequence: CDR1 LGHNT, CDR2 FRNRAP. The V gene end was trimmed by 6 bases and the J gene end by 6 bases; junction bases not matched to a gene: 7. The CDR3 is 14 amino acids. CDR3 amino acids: CASGLAGASQTQYF. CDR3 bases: TGTGCTAGTGGCCTAGCGGGGGCCTCTCAGACCCAGTACTTC.

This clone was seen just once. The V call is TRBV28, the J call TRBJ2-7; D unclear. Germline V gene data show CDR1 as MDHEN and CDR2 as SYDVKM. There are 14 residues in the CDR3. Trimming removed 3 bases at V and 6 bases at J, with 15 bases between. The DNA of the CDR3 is TGTGCCAGCAGTTTCTCCCGCGGTTTCGGCGAGCAGTACTTC. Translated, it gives CASSFSRGFGEQYF.

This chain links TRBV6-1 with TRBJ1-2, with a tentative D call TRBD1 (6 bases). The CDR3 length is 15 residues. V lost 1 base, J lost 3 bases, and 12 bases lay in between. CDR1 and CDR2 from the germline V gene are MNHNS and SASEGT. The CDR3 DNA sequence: TGTGCCAGCAGTGAAGTTGGGGGCCCGGACTATGGCTACACCTTC. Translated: CASSEVGGPDYGYTF.

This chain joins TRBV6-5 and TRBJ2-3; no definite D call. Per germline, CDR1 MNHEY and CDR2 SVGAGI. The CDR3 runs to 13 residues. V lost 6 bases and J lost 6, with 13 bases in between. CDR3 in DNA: TGTGCCAGCAGCTGGGTGGTAAGGGATACGCAGTATTTT. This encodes CASSWVVRDTQYF.

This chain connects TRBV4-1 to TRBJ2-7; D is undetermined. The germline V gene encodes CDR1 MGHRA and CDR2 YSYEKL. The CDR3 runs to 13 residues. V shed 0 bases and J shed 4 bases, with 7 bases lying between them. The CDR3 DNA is TGCGCCAGCAGCCAAGACCCGGAATACGAGCAGTACTTC. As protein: CASSQDPEYEQYF.

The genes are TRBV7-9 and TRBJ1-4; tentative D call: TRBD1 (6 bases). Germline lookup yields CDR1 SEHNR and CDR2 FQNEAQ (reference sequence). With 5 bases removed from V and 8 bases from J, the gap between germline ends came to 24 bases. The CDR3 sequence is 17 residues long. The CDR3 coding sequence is TGTGCCAGCAGCCCGGCGGGGGGAGGACAGTTTTTCGAAAAACTGTTTTTT. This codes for CASSPAGGGQFFEKLFF.

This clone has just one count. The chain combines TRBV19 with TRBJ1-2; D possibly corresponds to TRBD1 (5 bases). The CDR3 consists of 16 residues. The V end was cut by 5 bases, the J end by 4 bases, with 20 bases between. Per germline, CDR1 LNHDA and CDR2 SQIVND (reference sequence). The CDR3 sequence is CASSSAPQGAAYGYTF. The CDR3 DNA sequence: TGTGCCAGTAGTTCCGCACCCCAGGGAGCCGCCTATGGCTACACCTTC.

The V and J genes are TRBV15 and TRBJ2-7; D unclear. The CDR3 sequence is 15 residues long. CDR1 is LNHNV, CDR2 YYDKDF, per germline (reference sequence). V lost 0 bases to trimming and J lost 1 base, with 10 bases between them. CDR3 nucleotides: TGTGCCACCAGCAGAGATGCAGAGTCGTCCTACGAGCAGTACTTC. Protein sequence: CATSRDAESSYEQYF.

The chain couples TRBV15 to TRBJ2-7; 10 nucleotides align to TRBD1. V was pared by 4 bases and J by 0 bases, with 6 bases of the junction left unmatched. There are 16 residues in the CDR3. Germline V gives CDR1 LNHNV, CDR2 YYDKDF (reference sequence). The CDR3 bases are TGTGCCACCAGCAACATTCGGGACAGGGGCTCCTACGAGCAGTACTTC. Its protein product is CATSNIRDRGSYEQYF.

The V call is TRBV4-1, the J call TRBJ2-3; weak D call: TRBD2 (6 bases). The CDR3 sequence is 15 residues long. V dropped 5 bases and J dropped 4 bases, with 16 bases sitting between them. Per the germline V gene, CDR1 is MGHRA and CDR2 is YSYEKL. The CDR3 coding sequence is TGCGCCAGCAGCTGGGTTAGCGGCCAGTCAGATACGCAGTATTTT. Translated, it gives CASSWVSGQSDTQYF.

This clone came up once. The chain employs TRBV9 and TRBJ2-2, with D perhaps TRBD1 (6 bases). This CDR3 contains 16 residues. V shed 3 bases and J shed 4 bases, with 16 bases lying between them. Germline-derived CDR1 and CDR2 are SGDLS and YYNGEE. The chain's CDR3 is CASSEQGFPTTGELFF. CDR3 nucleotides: TGTGCCAGCAGCGAACAGGGCTTTCCGACCACCGGGGAGCTGTTTTTT.

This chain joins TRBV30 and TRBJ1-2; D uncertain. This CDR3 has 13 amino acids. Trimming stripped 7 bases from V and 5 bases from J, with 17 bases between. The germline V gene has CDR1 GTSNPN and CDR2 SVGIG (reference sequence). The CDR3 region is CASVVSPQYGYTF. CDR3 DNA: TGTGCCTCCGTAGTGTCCCCTCAATATGGCTACACCTTC.

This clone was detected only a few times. CDR3 loop: CATGGGVRGNQPQHF. CDR3 coding DNA: TGTGCCACCGGGGGAGGGGTACGAGGCAATCAGCCCCAGCATTTT. The chain carries TRBV27 and TRBJ1-5; maybe TRBD1 (5 bases). V lost 10 bases and J lost 2, with 18 bases in between. This CDR3 has 15 residues. Germline assignment: CDR1 MNHEY and CDR2 SMNVEV (reference sequence).

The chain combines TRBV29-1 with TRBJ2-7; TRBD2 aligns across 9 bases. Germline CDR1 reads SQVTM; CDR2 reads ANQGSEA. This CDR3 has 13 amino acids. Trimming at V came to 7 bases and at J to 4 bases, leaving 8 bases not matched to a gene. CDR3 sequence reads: CSAIAGASYEQYF. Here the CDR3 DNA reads TGCAGCGCTATAGCGGGAGCAAGTTACGAGCAGTACTTC.

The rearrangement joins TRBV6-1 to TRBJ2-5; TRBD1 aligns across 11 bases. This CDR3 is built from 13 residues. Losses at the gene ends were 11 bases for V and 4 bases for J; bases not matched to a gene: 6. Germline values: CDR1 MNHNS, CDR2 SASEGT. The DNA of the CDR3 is TGTGCCGGAGGACAGGGGGCTGTAGAGACCCAGTACTTC. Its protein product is CAGGQGAVETQYF.

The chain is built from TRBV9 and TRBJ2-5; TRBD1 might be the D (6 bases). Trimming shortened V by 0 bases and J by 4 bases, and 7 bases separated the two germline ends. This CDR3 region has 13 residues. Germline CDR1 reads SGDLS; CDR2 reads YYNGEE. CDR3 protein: CASSVEDRETQYF. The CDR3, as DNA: TGTGCCAGCAGCGTAGAGGACAGAGAGACCCAGTACTTC.

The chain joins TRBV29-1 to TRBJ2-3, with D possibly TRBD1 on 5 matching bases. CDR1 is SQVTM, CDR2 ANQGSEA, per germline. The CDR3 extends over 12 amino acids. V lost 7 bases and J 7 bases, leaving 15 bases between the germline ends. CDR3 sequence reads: CSDGALTHTQYF. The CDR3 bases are TGCAGCGATGGGGCCCTTACCCATACGCAGTATTTT.

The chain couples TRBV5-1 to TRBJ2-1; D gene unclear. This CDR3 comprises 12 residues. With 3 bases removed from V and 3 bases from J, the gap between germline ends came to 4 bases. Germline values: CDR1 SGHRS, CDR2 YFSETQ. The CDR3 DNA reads TGCGCCAGCAGCTGGGACTACAATGAGCAGTTCTTC. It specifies CASSWDYNEQFF.

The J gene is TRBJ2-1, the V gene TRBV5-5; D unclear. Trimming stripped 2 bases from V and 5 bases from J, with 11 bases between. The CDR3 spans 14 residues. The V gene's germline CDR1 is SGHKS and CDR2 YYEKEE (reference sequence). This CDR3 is CASSLDGLHNEQFF. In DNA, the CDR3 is TGTGCCAGCAGCTTAGATGGCCTACACAATGAGCAGTTCTTC.